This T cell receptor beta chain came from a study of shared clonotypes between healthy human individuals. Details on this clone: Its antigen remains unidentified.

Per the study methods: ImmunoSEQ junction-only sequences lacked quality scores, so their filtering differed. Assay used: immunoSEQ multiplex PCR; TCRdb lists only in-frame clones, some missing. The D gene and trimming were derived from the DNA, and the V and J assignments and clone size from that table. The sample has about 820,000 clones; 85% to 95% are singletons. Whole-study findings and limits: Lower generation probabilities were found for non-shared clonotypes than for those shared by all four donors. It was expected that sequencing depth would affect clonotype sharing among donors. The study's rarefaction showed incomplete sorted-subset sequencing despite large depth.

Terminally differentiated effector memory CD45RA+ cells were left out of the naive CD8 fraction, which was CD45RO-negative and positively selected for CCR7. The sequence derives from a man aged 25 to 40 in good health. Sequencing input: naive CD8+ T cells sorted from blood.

CDR3 DNA: TGTGCCAGCAGCCTACGACTAGGTACCTACGAGCAGTACTTC. It translates to CASSLRLGTYEQYF. This chain links TRBV5-8 with TRBJ2-7; D might be TRBD2 (6 bases). V was pared by 4 bases and J by 2 bases, with 13 bases between. Germline lookup yields CDR1 SGHTS and CDR2 YDEGEE. CDR3 size: 14 residues.